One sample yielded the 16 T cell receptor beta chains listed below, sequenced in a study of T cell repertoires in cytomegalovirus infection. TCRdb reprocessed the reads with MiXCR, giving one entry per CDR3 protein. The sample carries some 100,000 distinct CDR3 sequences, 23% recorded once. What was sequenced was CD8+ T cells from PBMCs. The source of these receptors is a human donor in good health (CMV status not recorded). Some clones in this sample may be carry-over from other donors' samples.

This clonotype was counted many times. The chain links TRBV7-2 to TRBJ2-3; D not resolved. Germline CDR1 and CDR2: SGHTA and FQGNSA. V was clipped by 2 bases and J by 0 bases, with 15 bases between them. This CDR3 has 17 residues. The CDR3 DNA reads TGTGCCAGCAGCTTACTACCTAGATCCACTAGCACAGATACGCAGTATTTT. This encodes CASSLLPRSTSTDTQYF.

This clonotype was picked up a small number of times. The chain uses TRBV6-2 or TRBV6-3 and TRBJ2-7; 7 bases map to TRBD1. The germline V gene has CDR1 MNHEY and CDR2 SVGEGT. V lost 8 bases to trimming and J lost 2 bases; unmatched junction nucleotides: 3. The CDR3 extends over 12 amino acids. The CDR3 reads CASQGQTYEQYF. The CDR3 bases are TGTGCCAGCCAGGGACAGACCTACGAGCAGTACTTC.

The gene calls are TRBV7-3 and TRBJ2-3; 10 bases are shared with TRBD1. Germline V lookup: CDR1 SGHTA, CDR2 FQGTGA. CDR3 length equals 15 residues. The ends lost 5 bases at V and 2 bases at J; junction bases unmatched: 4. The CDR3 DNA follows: TGTGCCAGCAGCCTGACAGGGGGCGACACAGATACGCAGTATTTT. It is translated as CASSLTGGDTDTQYF.

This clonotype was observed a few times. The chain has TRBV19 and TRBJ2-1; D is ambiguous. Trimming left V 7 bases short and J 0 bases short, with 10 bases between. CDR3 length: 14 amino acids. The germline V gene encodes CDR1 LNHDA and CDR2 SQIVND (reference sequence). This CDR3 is CASIGTASYNEQFF. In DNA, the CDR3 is TGTGCCAGTATAGGTACCGCCTCCTACAATGAGCAGTTCTTC.

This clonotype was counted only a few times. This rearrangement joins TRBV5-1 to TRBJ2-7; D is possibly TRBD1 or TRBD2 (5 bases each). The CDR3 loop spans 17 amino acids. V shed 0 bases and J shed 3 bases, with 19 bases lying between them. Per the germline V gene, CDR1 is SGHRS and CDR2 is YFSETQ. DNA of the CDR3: TGCGCCAGCAGCTTGGCCAGAGAGGGGAGTCTCTTCTACGAGCAGTACTTC. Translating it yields CASSLAREGSLFYEQYF.

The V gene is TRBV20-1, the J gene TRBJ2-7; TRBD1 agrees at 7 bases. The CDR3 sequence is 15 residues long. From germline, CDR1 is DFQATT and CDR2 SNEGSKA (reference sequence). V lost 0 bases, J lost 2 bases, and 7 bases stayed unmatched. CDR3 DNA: TGCAGTGCTAGAGATATAGGGGGCACAACCTACGAGCAGTACTTC. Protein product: CSARDIGGTTYEQYF.

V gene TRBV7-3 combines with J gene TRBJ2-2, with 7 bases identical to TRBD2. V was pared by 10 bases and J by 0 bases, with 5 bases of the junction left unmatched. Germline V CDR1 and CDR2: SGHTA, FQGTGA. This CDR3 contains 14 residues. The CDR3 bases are TGTGCCACCACGGGGGGTTCGAACACCGGGGAGCTGTTTTTT. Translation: CATTGGSNTGELFF.

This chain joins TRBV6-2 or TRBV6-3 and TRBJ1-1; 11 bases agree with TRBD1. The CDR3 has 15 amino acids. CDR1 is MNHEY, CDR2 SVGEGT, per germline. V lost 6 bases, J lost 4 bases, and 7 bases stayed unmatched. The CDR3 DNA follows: TGTGCCAGCAGGCGGGACAGGGGGTACGGCACTGAAGCTTTCTTT. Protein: CASRRDRGYGTEAFF.

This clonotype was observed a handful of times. The chain's CDR3 is CASSLWTGDEETQYF. The CDR3 coding sequence is TGTGCCAGTAGTCTCTGGACAGGGGACGAAGAGACCCAGTACTTC. This chain links TRBV19 with TRBJ2-5, with 9 bases identical to TRBD1. The trim removed 5 bases at V and 3 bases at J, leaving 7 bases unmatched. The CDR3 is 15 amino acids. CDR1 is LNHDA, CDR2 SQIVND, per germline (reference sequence).

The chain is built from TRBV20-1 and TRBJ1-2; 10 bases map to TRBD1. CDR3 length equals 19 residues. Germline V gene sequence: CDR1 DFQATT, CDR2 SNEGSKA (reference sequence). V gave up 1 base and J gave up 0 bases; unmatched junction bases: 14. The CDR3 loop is CSARGIETGGEISNYGYTF. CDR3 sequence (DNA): TGCAGTGCTAGAGGCATCGAGACAGGGGGCGAAATTTCTAACTATGGCTACACCTTC.

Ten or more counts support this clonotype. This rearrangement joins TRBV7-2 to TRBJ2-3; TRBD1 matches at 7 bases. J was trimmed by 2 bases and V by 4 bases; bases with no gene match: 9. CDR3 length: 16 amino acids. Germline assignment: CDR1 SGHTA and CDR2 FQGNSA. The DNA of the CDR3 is TGTGCCAGCAGCTCCCCGCCGGGACAGTTCACAGATACGCAGTATTTT. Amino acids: CASSSPPGQFTDTQYF.

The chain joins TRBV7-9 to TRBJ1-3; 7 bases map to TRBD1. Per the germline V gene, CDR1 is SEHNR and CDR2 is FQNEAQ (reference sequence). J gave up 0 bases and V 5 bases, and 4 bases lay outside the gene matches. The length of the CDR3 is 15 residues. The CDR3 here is CASSTGQHSGNTIYF. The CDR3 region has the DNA TGTGCCAGCAGCACGGGACAGCACTCTGGAAACACCATATATTTT.

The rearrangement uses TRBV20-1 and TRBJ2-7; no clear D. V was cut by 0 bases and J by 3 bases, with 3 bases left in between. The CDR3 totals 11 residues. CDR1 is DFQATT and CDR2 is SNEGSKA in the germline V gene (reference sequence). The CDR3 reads CSAREDYEQYF. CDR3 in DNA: TGCAGTGCTAGAGAGGACTACGAGCAGTACTTC.

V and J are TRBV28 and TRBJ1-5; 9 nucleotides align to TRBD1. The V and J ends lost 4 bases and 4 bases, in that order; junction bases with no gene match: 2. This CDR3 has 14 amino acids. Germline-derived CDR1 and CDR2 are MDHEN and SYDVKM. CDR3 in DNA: TGTGCCAGCAGTTATGGGACAGGGAATCAGCCCCAGCATTTT. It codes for CASSYGTGNQPQHF. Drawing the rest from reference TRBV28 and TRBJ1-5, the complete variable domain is DVKVTQSSRYLVKRTGEKVFLECVQDMDHENMFWYRQDPGLGLRLIYFSYDVKMKEKGDIPEGYSVSREKKERFSLILESASTNQTSMYLCASSYGTGNQPQHFGDGTRLSIL.

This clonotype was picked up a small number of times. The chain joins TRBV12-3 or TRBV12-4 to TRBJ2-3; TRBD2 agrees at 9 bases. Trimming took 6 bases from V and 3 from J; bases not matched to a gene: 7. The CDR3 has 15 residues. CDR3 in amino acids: CASSGSGRSTDTQYF. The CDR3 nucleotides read TGTGCCAGCAGCGGTAGCGGGAGAAGTACAGATACGCAGTATTTT.

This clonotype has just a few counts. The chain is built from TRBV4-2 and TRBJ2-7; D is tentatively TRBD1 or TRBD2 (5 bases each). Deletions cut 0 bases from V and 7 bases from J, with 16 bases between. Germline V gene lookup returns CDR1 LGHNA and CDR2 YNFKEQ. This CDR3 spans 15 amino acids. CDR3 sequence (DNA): TGTGCCAGCAGCCAAGATGCCGGGGACGTGGGTGAGCAGTACTTC. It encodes CASSQDAGDVGEQYF.